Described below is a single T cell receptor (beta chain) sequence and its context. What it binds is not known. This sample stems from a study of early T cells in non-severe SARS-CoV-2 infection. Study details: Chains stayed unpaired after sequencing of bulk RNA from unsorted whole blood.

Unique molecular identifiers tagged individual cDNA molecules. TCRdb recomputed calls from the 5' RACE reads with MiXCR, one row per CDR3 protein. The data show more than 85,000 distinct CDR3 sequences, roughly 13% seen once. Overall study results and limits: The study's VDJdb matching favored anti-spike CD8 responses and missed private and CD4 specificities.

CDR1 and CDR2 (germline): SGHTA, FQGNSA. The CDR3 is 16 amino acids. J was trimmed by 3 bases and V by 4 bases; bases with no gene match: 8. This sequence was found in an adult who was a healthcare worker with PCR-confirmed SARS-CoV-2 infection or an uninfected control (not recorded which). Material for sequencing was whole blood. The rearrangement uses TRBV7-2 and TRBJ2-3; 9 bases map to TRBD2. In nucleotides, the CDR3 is TGTGCCAGCAGCTGGTCTTGGCGGGAGGGAACAGATACGCAGTATTTT. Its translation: CASSWSWREGTDTQYF.